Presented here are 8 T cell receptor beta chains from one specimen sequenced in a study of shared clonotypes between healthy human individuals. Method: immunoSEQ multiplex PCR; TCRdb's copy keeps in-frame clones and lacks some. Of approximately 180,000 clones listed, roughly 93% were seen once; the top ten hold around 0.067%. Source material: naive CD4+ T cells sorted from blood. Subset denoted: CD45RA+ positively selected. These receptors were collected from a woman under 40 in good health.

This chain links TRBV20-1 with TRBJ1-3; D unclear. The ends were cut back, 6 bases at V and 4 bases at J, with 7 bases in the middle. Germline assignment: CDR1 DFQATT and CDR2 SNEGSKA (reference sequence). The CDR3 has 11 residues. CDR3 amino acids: CSAPFGNTIYF. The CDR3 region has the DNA TGCAGTGCCCCATTCGGAAACACCATATATTTT.

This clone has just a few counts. The CDR3 DNA reads as TGTGCCAGTGGGACTCACTATGGCTACACCTTC. Translating gives CASGTHYGYTF. This sequence joins TRBV6-5 and TRBJ1-2, with D possibly being TRBD1 (5 bases). The CDR3 sequence is 11 residues long. V lost 9 bases to trimming and J lost 3 bases, with 8 bases between them. Germline assignment: CDR1 MNHEY and CDR2 SVGAGI.

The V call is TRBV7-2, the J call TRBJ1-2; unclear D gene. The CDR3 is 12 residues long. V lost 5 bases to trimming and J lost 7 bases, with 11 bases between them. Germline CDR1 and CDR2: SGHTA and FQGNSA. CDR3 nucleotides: TGTGCCAGCAGCCCCCAGCCGGGTGGCTACACCTTC. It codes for CASSPQPGGYTF.

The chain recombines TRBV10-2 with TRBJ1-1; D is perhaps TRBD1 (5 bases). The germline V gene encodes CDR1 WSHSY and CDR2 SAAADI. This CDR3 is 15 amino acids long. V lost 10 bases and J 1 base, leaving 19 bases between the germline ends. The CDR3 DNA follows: TGCGCCACCTCTTCTAAGGGACCTTCGAACACTGAAGCTTTCTTT. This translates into CATSSKGPSNTEAFF.

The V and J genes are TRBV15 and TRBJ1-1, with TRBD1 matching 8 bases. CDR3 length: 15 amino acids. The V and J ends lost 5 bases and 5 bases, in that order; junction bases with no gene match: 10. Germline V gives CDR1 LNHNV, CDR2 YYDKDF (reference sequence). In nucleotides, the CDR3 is TGTGCCACCAGCCGTCAGGGGGCGGGGGGAACTGAAGCTTTCTTT. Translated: CATSRQGAGGTEAFF.

Here the CDR3 DNA reads TGTGCCAGCAGCGGCCCGGGACAGGGACGCTACGAGCAGTACTTC. Translating gives CASSGPGQGRYEQYF. The rearrangement joins TRBV5-6 to TRBJ2-7, with 9 positions matching TRBD1. Looked up from germline, CDR1 is SGHDT and CDR2 is YYEEEE. CDR3 size: 15 residues. J gave up 3 bases and V 4 bases, and 8 bases lay outside the gene matches.

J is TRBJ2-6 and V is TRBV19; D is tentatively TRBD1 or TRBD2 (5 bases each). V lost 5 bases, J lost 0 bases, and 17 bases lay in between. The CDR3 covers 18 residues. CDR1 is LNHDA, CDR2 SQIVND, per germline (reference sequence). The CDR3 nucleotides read TGTGCCAGTAGTGCCCCCGGGGCACTTGCCTCTGGGGCCAACGTCCTGACTTTC. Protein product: CASSAPGALASGANVLTF.

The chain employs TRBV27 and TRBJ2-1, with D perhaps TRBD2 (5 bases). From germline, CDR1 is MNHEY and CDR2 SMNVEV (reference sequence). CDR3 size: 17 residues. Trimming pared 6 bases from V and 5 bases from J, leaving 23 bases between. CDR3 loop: CASRGVTRFRNNNEQFF. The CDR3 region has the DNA TGTGCCAGCAGGGGAGTGACGAGGTTCAGAAACAACAATGAGCAGTTCTTC.